This T cell receptor beta chain was identified during a study of cytomegalovirus exposure and HLA in healthy donors listed by TCRdb under 2017. As for the study more broadly: An earlier analysis of several hundred of the donors reported more than 250 Gb of sequence data and 100 million to 130 million unique TCR beta sequences from roughly 200 million T cells. Rather than using new phenotypic data, the later analysis identified candidate immune exposures from TCR beta sequences and from how often those sequences occurred across donors. The T cell repertoires of some 700 subjects were profiled by immunosequencing and related to cytomegalovirus serostatus. To predict cytomegalovirus infection status, the study combined high-throughput TCR immunosequencing, statistical association of individual TCRs with disease status, and machine learning. HLA typing covered class I and class II loci at four-digit resolution. A separate validation cohort of approximately 130 different subjects was used in addition to the approximately 700-subject first cohort. Donor age, sex, ethnicity and CMV serostatus were compiled together with the repertoire data. Several DR-DQ haplotypes were treated as single units for association and clustering because of strong linkage in the cohort. To study patterns of TCR occurrence, a later analysis re-analyzed previously published TCR beta repertoires from just over 650 donors and added high-resolution HLA genotyping. The aim of the study was to test whether cataloging public T cell receptors could identify signatures of past pathogen exposure. To decide whether each TCR beta V gene segment behaved as functional or pseudogenic, an earlier analysis of approximately 590 of the donors relied on high-throughput TCR beta sequencing. Among the roughly 400 genotyped donors, approximately 76% belonged to the genetic ancestry cluster associated with self-reported Caucasian donors. Across 398 genotyped donors of the cohort, an average of 235,054 unique TCR beta nucleotide sequences per donor were sequenced, and roughly 17% of those sequences were non-productive. Every discovery cohort repertoire had been produced on one sequencing platform. A later genetic analysis took genome-wide SNP genotypes for about 55% of the roughly 670 donors and used that subset as a discovery cohort. Around 320 gigabases of sequencing data and 78 million or so unique TCR sequences were included in an early release covering about 700 HLA-typed donors. Typing coverage differed by locus: A, B, C, DRB1 and DQB1 were typed in about 629-640 donors, DQA1 in 500 to 550, DPA1 in approximately 610, and DPB1 in just under 480.

As for this clone: Its specific antigen is unknown. No much larger clonotype is one base removed from it; base qualities were not supplied.

The cohort comprised approximately 700 healthy bone marrow donors. At the time of sampling, all cohort members were nominally healthy, though unrecorded immune exposures were likely present. The donor tested CMV seropositive, placing the donor among the approximately 290 seropositive members of the cohort. Every donor gave a peripheral blood sample, and the peripheral blood mononuclear cells from that sample were used for TCR beta sequencing. Genomic DNA was extracted from the blood cell samples with the Qiagen DNeasy Blood Extraction Kit. V loses 5 bases of germline sequence and J loses 4 bases, and the interval between the two ends is 14 bases. The CDR3 covers 14 residues, taking in both the cysteine and the phenylalanine. CDR3 DNA only is kept here, 42 bases in frame from base 1. Sequences SGHTA (CDR1) and FQGNSA (CDR2) are obtained from the germline V gene. Libraries were prepared through the immunoSEQ multiplex PCR assay. For the multiplex PCR, a mixture combining 60 forward primers for TCR Vbeta segments and 13 reverse primers for TCR Jbeta segments was used. The CDR3 region of rearranged TCR beta genes was amplified from genomic DNA by a multiplex PCR assay. The amplified TCR beta libraries were sequenced on the Illumina HiSeq System as 87-base-pair reads. As for the original processing: In a later analysis, some 80 million unique TCR beta chains were counted across the approximately 640 repertoires, and approximately 11 million of these chains were shared by at least two donors. To remove PCR and sequencing errors, raw reads were error-corrected and collapsed into unique sequences using a nearest-neighbor algorithm that merged closely related sequences. V, D and J gene segments were assigned by aligning CDR3 sequences to IMGT reference sequences. For a sequence to be retained, a match of at least six nucleotides was required to both a V gene segment and a J gene segment. Rearrangements were called productive when the CDR3 lacked stop codons and stayed in frame with V and J; all others were non-productive. CDR3 was defined according to IMGT convention as the region running from the second conserved V-encoded cysteine to the conserved J-encoded phenylalanine. The earlier analysis of 587 of the donors excluded sequences that lacked an unambiguous match to a single V gene segment. An earlier analysis of fewer than 750 of the donors classified V segments as functional when productive rearrangements were above 56.7% and as segregating when the standard deviation between donors was above 5%. A statistical classification framework was built to diagnose cytomegalovirus status from the catalog of TCR beta chain sequences. In a later analysis, TCR nucleotide sequences were compared against IMGT/GENE-DB human TR gene sequences so that V and J genes could be assigned. A later analysis assigned CDR3 sequences and most-parsimonious VDJ recombination scenarios with the TCRdist pipeline. In a later analysis, every TCR beta chain was defined by the combination of its CDR3 amino acid sequence and its V-gene family, and reads without a unique V-gene family were dropped. As a way to deal with suspected cross-contamination and a sequencing artifact, a later analysis dropped over 550 nucleotide sequences that were highly shared and had low generation probability. A later analysis calculated a clonal expansion index for each public chain from normalized within-repertoire ranks of inferred template counts. In a later analysis, generation probabilities were computed using a VDJ recombination model fitted to out-of-frame rearrangements, and the results were checked against IGoR. Hypergeometric tests were used in a later analysis to score TCR-TCR, TCR-HLA and TCR-CMV co-occurrence, with a repertoire-size bias correction applied to the TCR pairs. False discovery rates were estimated in a later analysis by permuting HLA or CMV assignments 20 times. In a later analysis, co-occurring TCRs were grouped with DBSCAN, and TCRdist sequence similarity was added when clustering was performed within HLA-allele-positive subsets. Co-occurrence clustering excluded repertoires with fewer than 30,000 or more than 120,000 public chains, plus five with anomalous nucleotide sharing. The table comes from immuneACCESS by way of TCRdb, which keeps in-frame sequences with V and J called. Part of the clones is missing from these tables; in studies checked, under half for an unresolved V gene and the rest for unknown reasons. V, J and clone size reflect that table, while D and trimming were determined from the DNA. For this sample there are some 120,000 clones; 83% appear just once. The ten largest clonotypes hold roughly 4% of the sample.

Study-level results and caveats: A cluster of highly shared sequence variants was judged likely to be a technical artifact of the sequencing pipeline. A later analysis associated around 16,000 TCR beta sequences with specific HLA alleles at a false discovery rate of 0.05. In an earlier analysis of several hundred of the donors, most TCR beta V segments were observed in productive rearrangements about 87% or about 30% of the time, broadly matching IMGT annotations. Presence/absence analyses assumed roughly uniform sequencing depth across donors, an assumption that may not hold. The study gave a list of under 200 TCR beta chains associated with cytomegalovirus. Compared with equally common non-associated chains, HLA-associated TCR beta chains in a later analysis were more clonally expanded and had lower generation probabilities. The authors suggested that the approach could potentially be generalized to other disease states and immunological phenotypes. A further reported finding was that TCR beta sequences accurately predicted the HLA-A and HLA-B alleles for most subjects in the first cohort. Assigning TCR associations to individual alleles was difficult when HLA alleles, especially DR and DQ, strongly co-occurred. A later genetic analysis associated a missense DCLRE1C variant with V-gene and J-gene trimming of TCR beta chains, and an independent cohort replicated the association. For the cohort, immune exposure information was limited to CMV serostatus. In a later analysis, most CMV-associated TCR beta chains were found to appear HLA-restricted, with HLA associations seemingly driven largely by CMV exposure. In vitro tests confirmed that a few of the cytomegalovirus-associated TCR beta chains recognize cytomegalovirus antigens. In this cohort, only TCR beta chains were sequenced, and detectable features were limited by the absence of alpha or paired-chain data. Some IMGT-functional V segments, including TRBV6-2 and TRBV6-3, could not be told apart with the 87-base-pair reads, so those segments were excluded. In both the original and validation cohorts, the classifier was reported to diagnose cytomegalovirus status with high specificity and sensitivity. A later analysis reported that several top co-occurrence clusters appeared linked to parvovirus B19, influenza, CMV and Epstein-Barr virus. According to a later analysis, TCR association rates differed among HLA loci, with DRB1 alleles showing the most associated TCRs and HLA-C alleles showing the fewest. Because HLA typing was missing for some donors at each locus, association tests included only the typed subset. A later genetic analysis reported fewer N-insertions in productive TCRs among donors in an Asian-associated ancestry cluster than the approximately 700-donor mean. About 17 rarely observed V segments, including chromosome 9 orphons, were excluded from the earlier analysis of some 590 of the donors because counts were too low. Most TCR sequences were seen in very few donors, while some public TCRs were found in many individuals. Linkage disequilibrium might explain the correlated functional status among segregating V segments, but an unknown experimental factor could not be ruled out.

The sequence derives from a woman between 40 and 55 years old in good health and CMV-seropositive. The rearranged segments are TRBV7-2 and TRBJ1-2; no D gene call is confident. The sequenced material came from PBMCs. The DNA sequence follows: TGTGCCAGCAGCCCCCAGACCGGAGGCTATGGCTACACCTTC. This encodes CASSPQTGGYGYTF.